This T cell receptor (beta chain) stems from a study of cytomegalovirus exposure and HLA in healthy donors. With 60 Vbeta and 13 Jbeta primers, the PCR was carried out. Sequencing was performed with immunoSEQ multiplex PCR; in TCRdb, only in-frame clones are kept and a portion is missing. The table has more than 100,000 clones, less than 75% seen once; the top ten hold approximately 3.8%. V lost 1 base and J lost 0, with 10 bases in between. This CDR3 spans 15 amino acids. Germline V gene lookup returns CDR1 KGHSH and CDR2 LQKENI. Whole-study findings and limits: Analysis was carried out at a later point, and it linked a missense DCLRE1C variant to TCR beta V- and J-gene trimming. Immune exposure information comprised only CMV serostatus. In a later analysis, donors in an Asian-associated ancestry cluster reportedly had fewer N-insertions in productive TCRs than the cohort mean.

As to this clone: What it binds is unknown.

The chain couples TRBV18 to TRBJ2-7, with D possibly being TRBD2 (5 bases). Material: PBMCs. The clonotype was recovered from a woman aged 40-49 years in good health and CMV-seronegative. CDR3 sequence reads: CASSPLGSGSYEQYF. In DNA form, the CDR3 reads TGTGCCAGCTCACCACTGGGGAGCGGCTCCTACGAGCAGTACTTC.